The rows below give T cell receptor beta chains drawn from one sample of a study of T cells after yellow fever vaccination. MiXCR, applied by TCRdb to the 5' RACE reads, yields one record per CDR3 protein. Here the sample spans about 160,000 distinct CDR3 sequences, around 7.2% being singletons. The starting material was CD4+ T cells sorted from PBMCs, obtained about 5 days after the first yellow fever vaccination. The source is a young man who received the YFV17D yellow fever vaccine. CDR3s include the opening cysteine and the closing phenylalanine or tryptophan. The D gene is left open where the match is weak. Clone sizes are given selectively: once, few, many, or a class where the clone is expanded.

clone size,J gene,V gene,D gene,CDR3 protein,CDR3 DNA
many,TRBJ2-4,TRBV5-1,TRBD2,CASSRGLAGGEYF,TGCGCCAGCAGCCGGGGACTAGCGGGGGGAGAGTACTTC
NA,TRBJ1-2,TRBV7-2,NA,CASSLATDYGYTF,TGTGCCAGCAGCTTAGCTACGGACTATGGCTACACCTTC
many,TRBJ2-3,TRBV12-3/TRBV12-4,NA,CANGGIGLSSTDTQYF,TGTGCCAACGGAGGGATTGGGCTCTCTAGCACAGATACGCAGTATTTT
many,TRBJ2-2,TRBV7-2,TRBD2,CASSSQRGGRGTGELFF,TGTGCCAGCAGCTCTCAGCGGGGGGGCCGAGGCACCGGGGAGCTGTTTTTT
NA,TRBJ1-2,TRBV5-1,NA,CASSKDIYGYTF,TGCGCCAGCAGCAAGGACATCTATGGCTACACCTTC
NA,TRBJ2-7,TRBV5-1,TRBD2,CASSFTSGGPSSYEQYF,TGCGCCAGCAGCTTCACTAGCGGGGGGCCGAGCTCCTACGAGCAGTACTTC
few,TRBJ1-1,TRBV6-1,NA,CASRGGSHNTEAFF,TGTGCCAGCAGGGGAGGGTCCCATAACACTGAAGCTTTCTTT
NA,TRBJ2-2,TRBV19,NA,CASSGDSPADTGELFF,TGTGCCAGTAGTGGGGACTCGCCCGCGGACACCGGGGAGCTGTTTTTT
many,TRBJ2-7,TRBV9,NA,CASSVTGEYEQYF,TGTGCCAGCAGCGTAACTGGGGAATACGAGCAGTACTTC
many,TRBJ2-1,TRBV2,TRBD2,CASSPTWTSGSYNEQFF,TGTGCCAGCAGTCCGACCTGGACTAGCGGATCATACAATGAGCAGTTCTTC
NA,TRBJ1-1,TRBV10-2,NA,CASSRLNRPAFF,TGCGCCAGCAGTAGGCTAAATCGGCCCGCTTTCTTT
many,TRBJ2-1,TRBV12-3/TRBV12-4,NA,CASSLVGGAYNEQFF,TGTGCCAGCAGTTTAGTAGGCGGGGCCTACAATGAGCAGTTCTTC
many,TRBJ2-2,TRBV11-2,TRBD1,CASSQARGQGVLELFF,TGTGCCAGCAGCCAAGCCAGAGGACAGGGGGTTTTAGAGCTGTTTTTT
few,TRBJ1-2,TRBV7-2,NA,CASSGDANYGYTF,TGTGCCAGCAGCGGAGATGCTAACTATGGCTACACCTTC
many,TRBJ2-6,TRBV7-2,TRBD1,CASSRQTGGGTTNVLTF,TGTGCCAGCAGCAGACAGACAGGGGGTGGAACCACCAACGTCCTGACTTTC
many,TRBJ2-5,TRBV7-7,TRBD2,CASTSGETQYF,TGTGCCAGCACTAGCGGAGAGACCCAGTACTTC
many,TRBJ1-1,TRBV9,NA,CASSYRVNTEAFF,TGTGCCAGCAGCTACAGGGTGAACACTGAAGCTTTCTTT
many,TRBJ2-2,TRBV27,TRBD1,CASRRQGTDTGELFF,TGTGCCAGCAGACGACAGGGTACTGACACCGGGGAGCTGTTTTTT
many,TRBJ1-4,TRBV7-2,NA,CASSLKRAGEKLFF,TGTGCCAGCAGCTTAAAGCGGGCAGGTGAAAAACTGTTTTTT
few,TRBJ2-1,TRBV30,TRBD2,CAWSVGLAGINEQFF,TGTGCCTGGAGTGTTGGACTAGCGGGGATAAATGAGCAGTTCTTC
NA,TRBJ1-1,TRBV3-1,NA,CASSQQGRSEASF,TGTGCCAGCAGCCAACAGGGGAGATCTGAAGCTTCCTTT
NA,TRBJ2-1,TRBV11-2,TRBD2,CASSPSLAQRDYLNEQFF,TGTGCCAGCAGCCCTAGCTTGGCCCAACGGGACTACTTGAATGAGCAGTTCTTC
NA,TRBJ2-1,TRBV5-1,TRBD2,CASSLASLAGGYNEQFF,TGCGCCAGCAGCTTGGCCTCGCTAGCGGGGGGGTACAATGAGCAGTTCTTC
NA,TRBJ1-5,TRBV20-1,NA,CSAIGPDEPQHF,TGCAGTGCTATCGGGCCGGACGAGCCCCAGCATTTT
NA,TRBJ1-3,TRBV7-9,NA,CASSPNPVRGNTIYF,TGTGCCAGCAGCCCAAATCCCGTGAGGGGAAACACCATATATTTT
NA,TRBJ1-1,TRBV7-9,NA,CASTTLMDKNTEAFF,TGTGCCAGCACCACGCTCATGGACAAGAACACTGAAGCTTTCTTT